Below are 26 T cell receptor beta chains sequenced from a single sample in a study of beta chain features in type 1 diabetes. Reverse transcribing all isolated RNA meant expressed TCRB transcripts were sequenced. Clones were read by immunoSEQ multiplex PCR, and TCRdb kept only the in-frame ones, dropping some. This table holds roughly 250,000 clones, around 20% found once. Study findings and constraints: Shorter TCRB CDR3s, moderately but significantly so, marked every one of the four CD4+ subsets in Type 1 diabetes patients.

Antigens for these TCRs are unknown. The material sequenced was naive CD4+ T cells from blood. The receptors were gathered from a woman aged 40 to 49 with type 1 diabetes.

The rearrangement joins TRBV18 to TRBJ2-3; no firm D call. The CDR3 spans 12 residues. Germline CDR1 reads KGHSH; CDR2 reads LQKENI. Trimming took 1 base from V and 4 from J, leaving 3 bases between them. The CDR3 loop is CASSPRADTQYF. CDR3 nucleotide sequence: TGTGCCAGCTCACCACGAGCAGATACGCAGTATTTT.

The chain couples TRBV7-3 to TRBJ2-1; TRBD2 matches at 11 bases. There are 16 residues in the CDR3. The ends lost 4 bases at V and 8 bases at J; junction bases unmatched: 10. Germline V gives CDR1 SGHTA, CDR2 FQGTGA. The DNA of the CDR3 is TGTGCCAGCAGCTACCCTAGCGGGGGGAGTGGGGATGAGCAGTTCTTC. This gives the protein CASSYPSGGSGDEQFF.

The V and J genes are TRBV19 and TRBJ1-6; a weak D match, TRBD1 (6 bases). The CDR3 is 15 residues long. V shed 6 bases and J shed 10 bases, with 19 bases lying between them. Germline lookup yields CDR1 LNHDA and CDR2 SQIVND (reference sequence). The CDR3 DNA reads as TGTGCCAGTAGGACAGGCGGGGGGCCGGCGTCACCCCTCCACTTT. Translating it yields CASRTGGGPASPLHF.

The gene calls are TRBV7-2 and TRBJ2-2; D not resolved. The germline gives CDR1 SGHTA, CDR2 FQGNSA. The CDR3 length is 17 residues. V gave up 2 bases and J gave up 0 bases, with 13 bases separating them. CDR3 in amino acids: CASSLTWHSSNTGELFF. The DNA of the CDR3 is TGTGCCAGCAGCTTAACCTGGCACAGTTCGAACACCGGGGAGCTGTTTTTT.

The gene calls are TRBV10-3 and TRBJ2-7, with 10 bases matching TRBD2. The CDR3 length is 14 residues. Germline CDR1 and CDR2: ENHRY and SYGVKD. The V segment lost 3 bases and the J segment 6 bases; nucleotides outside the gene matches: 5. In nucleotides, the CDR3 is TGTGCCATCAGTGAACGGACTAGCGGAGGCGAGCAGTACTTC. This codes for CAISERTSGGEQYF.

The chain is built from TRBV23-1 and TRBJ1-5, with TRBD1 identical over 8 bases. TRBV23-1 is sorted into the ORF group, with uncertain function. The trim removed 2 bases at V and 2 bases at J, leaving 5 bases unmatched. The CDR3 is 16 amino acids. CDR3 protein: CASSQQGACGNQPQHF. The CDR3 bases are TGCGCCAGCAGTCAACAGGGGGCATGTGGCAATCAGCCCCAGCATTTT.

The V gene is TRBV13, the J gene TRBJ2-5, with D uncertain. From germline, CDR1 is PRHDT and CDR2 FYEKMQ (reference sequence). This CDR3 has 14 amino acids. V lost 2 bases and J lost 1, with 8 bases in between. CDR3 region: CASSLIGSQETQYF. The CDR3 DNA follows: TGTGCCAGCAGCTTAATTGGCAGCCAAGAGACCCAGTACTTC.

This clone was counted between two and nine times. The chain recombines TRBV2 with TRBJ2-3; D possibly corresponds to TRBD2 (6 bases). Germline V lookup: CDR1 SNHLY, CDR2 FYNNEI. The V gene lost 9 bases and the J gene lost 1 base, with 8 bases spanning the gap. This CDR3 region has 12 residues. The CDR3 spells CASSGGTDTQYF. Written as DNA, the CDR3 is TGTGCCAGTAGCGGAGGCACAGATACGCAGTATTTT.

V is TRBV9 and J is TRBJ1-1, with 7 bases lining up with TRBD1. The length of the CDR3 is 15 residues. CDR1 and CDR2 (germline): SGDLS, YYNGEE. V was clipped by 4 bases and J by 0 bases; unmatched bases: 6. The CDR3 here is CASSTGQFMNTEAFF. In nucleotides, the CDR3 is TGTGCCAGCAGCACGGGACAGTTTATGAACACTGAAGCTTTCTTT.

CDR3 DNA sequence: TGTGCCAGCAGGACTAGCTTCACCACAGATACGCAGTATTTT. Translated: CASRTSFTTDTQYF. The V and J genes are TRBV27 and TRBJ2-3; 7 nucleotides agree with TRBD2. J lost 2 bases, V lost 6 bases, and 5 bases had no gene match. Germline V CDR1 and CDR2: MNHEY, SMNVEV (reference sequence). This CDR3 is built from 14 residues.

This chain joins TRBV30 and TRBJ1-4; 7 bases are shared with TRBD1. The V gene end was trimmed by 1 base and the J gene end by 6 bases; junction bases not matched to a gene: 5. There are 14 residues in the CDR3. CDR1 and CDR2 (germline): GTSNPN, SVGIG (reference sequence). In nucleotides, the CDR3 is TGTGCCTGGAGTGCGGACAGGAGGGATGAAAAACTGTTTTTT. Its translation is CAWSADRRDEKLFF.

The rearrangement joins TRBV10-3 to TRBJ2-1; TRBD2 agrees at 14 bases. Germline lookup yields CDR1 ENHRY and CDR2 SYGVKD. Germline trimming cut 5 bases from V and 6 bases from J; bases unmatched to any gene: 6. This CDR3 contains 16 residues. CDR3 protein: CAISRSGTSGSNEQFF. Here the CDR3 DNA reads TGTGCCATCAGTAGATCCGGGACTAGCGGGAGCAATGAGCAGTTCTTC.

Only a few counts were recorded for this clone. CDR3 DNA sequence: TGCGCCAGCAGCCCAAGGGGTGAAAAACTGTTTTTT. The encoded protein is CASSPRGEKLFF. The rearrangement links TRBV5-1 to TRBJ1-4; a possible D gene is TRBD1 (5 bases). CDR3 size: 12 residues. V shed 4 bases and J shed 7 bases, with 8 bases lying between them. Looked up from germline, CDR1 is SGHRS and CDR2 is YFSETQ.

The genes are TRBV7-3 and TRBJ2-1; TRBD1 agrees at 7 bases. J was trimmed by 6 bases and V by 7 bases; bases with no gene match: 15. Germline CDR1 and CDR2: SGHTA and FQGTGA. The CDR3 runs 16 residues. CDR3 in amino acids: CASTAQGPLLRNEQFF. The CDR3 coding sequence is TGTGCCAGCACAGCACAGGGGCCCCTGTTGCGCAATGAGCAGTTCTTC.

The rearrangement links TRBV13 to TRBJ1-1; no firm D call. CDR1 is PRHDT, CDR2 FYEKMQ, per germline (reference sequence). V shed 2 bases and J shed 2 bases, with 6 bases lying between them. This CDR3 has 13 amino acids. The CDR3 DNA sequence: TGTGCCAGCAGCTTATACTCAAACACTGAAGCTTTCTTT. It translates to CASSLYSNTEAFF.

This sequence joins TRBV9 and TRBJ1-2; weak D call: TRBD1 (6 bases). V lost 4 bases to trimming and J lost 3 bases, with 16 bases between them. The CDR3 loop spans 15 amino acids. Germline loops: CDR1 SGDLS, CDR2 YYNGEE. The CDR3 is CASSRLGHADYGYTF. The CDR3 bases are TGTGCCAGCAGCCGGCTGGGACACGCTGACTATGGCTACACCTTC.

CDR3 bases: TGTGCCAGTAGTATCAGAGGGCAGGGGGTGAACACCGGGGAGCTGTTTTTT. It is translated as CASSIRGQGVNTGELFF. This chain joins TRBV19 and TRBJ2-2; 7 positions agree with TRBD1. The CDR3 runs 17 residues. Germline loops: CDR1 LNHDA, CDR2 SQIVND (reference sequence). J gave up 1 base and V 3 bases, and 8 bases lay outside the gene matches.

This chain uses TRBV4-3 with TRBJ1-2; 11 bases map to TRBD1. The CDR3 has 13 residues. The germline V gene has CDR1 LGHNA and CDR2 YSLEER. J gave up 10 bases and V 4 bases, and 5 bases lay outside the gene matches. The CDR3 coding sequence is TGCGCCAGCAGCCGTGGACAGGGGGCAGACTACACCTTC. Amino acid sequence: CASSRGQGADYTF.

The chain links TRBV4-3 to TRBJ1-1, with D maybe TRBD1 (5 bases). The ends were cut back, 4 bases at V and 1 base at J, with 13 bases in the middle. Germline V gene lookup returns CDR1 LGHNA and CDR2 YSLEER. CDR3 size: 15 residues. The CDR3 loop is CASSPRVGWNTEAFF. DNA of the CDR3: TGCGCCAGCAGCCCCAGGGTAGGCTGGAACACTGAAGCTTTCTTT.

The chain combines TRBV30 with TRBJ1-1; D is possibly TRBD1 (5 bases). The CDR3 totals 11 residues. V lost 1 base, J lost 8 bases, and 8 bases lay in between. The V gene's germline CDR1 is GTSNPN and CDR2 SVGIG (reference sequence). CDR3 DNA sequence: TGTGCCTGGAGTGACAGGTACGAAGCTTTCTTT. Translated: CAWSDRYEAFF.

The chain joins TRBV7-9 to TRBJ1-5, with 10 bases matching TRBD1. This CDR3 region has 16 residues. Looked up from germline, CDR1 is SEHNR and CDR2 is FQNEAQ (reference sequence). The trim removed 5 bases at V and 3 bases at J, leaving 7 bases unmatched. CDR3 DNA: TGTGCCAGCAGCCAGTCGGGACAGGGGATCAATCAGCCCCAGCATTTT. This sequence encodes CASSQSGQGINQPQHF.

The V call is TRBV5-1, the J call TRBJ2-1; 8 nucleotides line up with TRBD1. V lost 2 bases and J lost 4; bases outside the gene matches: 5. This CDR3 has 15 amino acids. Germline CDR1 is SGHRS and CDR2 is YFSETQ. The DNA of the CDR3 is TGCGCCAGCAGCTTCGAGGGACAGGAGTACAATGAGCAGTTCTTC. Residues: CASSFEGQEYNEQFF.

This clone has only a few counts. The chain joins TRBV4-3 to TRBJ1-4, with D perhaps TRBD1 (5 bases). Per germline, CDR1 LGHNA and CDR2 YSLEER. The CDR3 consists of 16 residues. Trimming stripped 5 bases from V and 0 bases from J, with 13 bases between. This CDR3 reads CASSSGVTATNEKLFF. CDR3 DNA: TGCGCCAGCAGCTCCGGAGTGACAGCAACTAATGAAAAACTGTTTTTT.

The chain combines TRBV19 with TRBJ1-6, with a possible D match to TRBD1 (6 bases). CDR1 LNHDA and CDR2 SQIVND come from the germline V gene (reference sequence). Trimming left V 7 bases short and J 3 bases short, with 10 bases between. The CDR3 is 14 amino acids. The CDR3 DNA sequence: TGTGCCAGTACGACAGGACACTATAATTCACCCCTCCACTTT. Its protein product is CASTTGHYNSPLHF.

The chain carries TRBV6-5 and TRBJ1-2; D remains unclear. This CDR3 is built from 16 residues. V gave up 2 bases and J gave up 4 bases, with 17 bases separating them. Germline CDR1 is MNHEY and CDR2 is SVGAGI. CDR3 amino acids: CASSYHYRSLTYGYTF. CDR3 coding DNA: TGTGCCAGCAGTTACCATTATCGGAGTTTGACCTATGGCTACACCTTC.

The CDR3 spells CATWTGVNEKLFF. The DNA of the CDR3 is TGTGCCACCTGGACAGGGGTGAATGAAAAACTGTTTTTT. The chain combines TRBV28 with TRBJ1-4, with 9 bases fitting TRBD1. CDR1 and CDR2 (germline): MDHEN, SYDVKM. The CDR3 sequence is 13 residues long. J gave up 5 bases and V 10 bases, and 5 bases lay outside the gene matches. Based on the CDR3 plus reference TRBV28 and TRBJ1-4, the full variable domain is DVKVTQSSRYLVKRTGEKVFLECVQDMDHENMFWYRQDPGLGLRLIYFSYDVKMKEKGDIPEGYSVSREKKERFSLILESASTNQTSMYLCATWTGVNEKLFFGSGTQLSVL.